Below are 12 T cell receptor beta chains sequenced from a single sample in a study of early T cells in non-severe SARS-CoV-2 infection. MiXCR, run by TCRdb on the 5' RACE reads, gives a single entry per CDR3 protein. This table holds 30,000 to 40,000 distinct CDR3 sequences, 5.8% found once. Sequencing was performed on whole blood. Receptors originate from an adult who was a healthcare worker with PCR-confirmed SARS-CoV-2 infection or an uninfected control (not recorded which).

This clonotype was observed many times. The CDR3 region is CASSPRSGRTPLYGYTF. The CDR3 DNA sequence: TGTGCCAGCAGCCCTAGGAGCGGGCGGACACCGCTTTATGGCTACACCTTC. The V and J genes are TRBV11-2 and TRBJ1-2, with D perhaps TRBD1 (5 bases). The CDR3 covers 17 residues. Germline-derived CDR1 and CDR2 are SGHAT and FQNNGV. V was trimmed by 5 bases and J by 5 bases, leaving 24 bases between them.

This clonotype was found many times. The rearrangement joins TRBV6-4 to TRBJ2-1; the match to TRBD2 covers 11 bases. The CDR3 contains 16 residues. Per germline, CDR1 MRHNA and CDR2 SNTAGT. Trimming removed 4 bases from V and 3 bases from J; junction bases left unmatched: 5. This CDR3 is CASSAIGTSGYNEQFF. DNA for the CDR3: TGTGCCAGCAGTGCGATAGGGACTAGCGGCTACAATGAGCAGTTCTTC.

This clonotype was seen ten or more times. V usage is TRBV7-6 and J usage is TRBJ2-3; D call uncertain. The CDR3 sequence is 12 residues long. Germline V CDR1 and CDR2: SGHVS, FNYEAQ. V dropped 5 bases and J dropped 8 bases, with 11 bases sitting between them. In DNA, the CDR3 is TGTGCCAGCAGCCTCATTTCGGGTACGCAGTATTTT. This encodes CASSLISGTQYF.

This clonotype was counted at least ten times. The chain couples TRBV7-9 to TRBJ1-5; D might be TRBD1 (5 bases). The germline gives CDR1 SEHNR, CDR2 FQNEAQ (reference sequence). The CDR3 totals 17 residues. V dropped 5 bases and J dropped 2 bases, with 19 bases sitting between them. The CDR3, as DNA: TGTGCCAGCAGCGATAGCTGGCAGGGAGGTGGCAATCAGCCCCAGCATTTT. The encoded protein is CASSDSWQGGGNQPQHF. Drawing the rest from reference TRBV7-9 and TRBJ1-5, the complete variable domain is DTGVSQNPRHKITKRGQNVTFRCDPISEHNRLYWYRQTLGQGPEFLTYFQNEAQLEKSRLLSDRFSAERPKGSFSTLEIQRTEQGDSAMYLCASSDSWQGGGNQPQHFGDGTRLSIL.

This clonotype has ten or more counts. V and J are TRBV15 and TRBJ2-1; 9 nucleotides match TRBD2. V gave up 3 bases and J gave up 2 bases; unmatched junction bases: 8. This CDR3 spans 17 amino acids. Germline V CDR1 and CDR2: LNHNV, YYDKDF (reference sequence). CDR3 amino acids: CATSSPRSGRPYNEQFF. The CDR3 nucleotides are TGTGCCACCAGCAGCCCCCGTAGCGGGAGACCCTACAATGAGCAGTTCTTC.

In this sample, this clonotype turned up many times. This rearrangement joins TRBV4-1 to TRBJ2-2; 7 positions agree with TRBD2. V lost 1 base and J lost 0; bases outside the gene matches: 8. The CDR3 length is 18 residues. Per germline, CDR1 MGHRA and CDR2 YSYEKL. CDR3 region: CASSQAWGGRANTGELFF. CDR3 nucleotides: TGCGCCAGCAGCCAAGCCTGGGGGGGAAGGGCGAACACCGGGGAGCTGTTTTTT.

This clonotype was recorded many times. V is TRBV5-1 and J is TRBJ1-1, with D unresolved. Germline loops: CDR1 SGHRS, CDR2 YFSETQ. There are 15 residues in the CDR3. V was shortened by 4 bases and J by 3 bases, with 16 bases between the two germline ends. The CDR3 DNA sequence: TGCGCCAGCAGCCACCTGACCGGATTGGACACTGAAGCTTTCTTT. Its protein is CASSHLTGLDTEAFF.

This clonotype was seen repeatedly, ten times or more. Here the CDR3 DNA reads TGTGCCACCAGAGGGACCTCAGATACGCAGTATTTT. It specifies CATRGTSDTQYF. V gene TRBV15 combines with J gene TRBJ2-3; TRBD1 or TRBD2 may be the D gene (5 bases each). The ends were cut back, 6 bases at V and 4 bases at J, with 8 bases in the middle. Germline V gene lookup returns CDR1 LNHNV and CDR2 YYDKDF (reference sequence). There are 12 residues in the CDR3.

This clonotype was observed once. The CDR3 here is CASSLEGQGPDTQYF. The CDR3 nucleotides read TGCGCCAGCAGCTTGGAGGGACAGGGGCCAGATACGCAGTATTTT. The chain combines TRBV5-1 with TRBJ2-3; TRBD1 matches 10 bases. The CDR3 extends over 15 amino acids. Unmatched junction bases numbered 2, after V lost 0 bases and J lost 4 bases. CDR1 SGHRS and CDR2 YFSETQ come from the germline V gene.

CDR3 region: CASSLSPAYEQFF. The CDR3 nucleotides read TGTGCCAGCAGCCTCTCCCCAGCCTATGAGCAGTTCTTC. The chain combines TRBV4-2 with TRBJ2-1; D unclear. Germline CDR1 and CDR2: LGHNA and YNFKEQ. The germline V and J ends were trimmed by 4 bases and 8 bases, with 12 bases remaining between them. The CDR3 loop spans 13 amino acids.

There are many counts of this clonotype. CDR3 sequence (DNA): TGTGCCAGCAGTGAAGTAGGGCTCGAGCAGTTCTTC. Amino acid sequence: CASSEVGLEQFF. The chain combines TRBV2 with TRBJ2-1; D is undetermined. CDR3 size: 12 residues. Trimming left V 1 base short and J 10 bases short, with 8 bases between. CDR1 and CDR2 (germline): SNHLY, FYNNEI.

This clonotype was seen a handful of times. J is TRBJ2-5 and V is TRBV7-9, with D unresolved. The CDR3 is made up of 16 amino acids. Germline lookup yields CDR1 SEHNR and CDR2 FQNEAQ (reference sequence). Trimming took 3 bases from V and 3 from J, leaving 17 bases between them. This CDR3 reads CASSFGVRTAEETQYF. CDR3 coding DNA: TGTGCCAGCAGCTTTGGCGTAAGGACGGCTGAAGAGACCCAGTACTTC. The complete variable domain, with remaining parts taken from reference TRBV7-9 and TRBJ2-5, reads DTGVSQNPRHKITKRGQNVTFRCDPISEHNRLYWYRQTLGQGPEFLTYFQNEAQLEKSRLLSDRFSAERPKGSFSTLEIQRTEQGDSAMYLCASSFGVRTAEETQYFGPGTRLLVL.